The present T cell receptor (beta chain) was sequenced within a study of PD-1 blockade in classical Hodgkin lymphoma. This clone has a handful of counts. The antigen is unknown. Generated by immunoSEQ multiplex PCR, the TCRdb table keeps only in-frame clones and is missing some. The sample has 23,000 or so clones, about 72% seen once; the top ten hold 30%. Trimming removed 8 bases from V and 1 base from J, with 14 bases in between. Germline CDR1 and CDR2: SNHLY and FYNNEI. This CDR3 is built from 14 residues. Whole-study findings and limits: Complete responders started with a diversity level that resembled newly diagnosed patients at baseline. It was reported that newly diagnosed patients had less baseline TCR diversity than healthy donors. In CD4+ cells, TCR diversity went up significantly by C4D1, but in CD8+ cells it did not.

The time point here: cycle 4 day 1 (C4D1), after less than 7 weeks of nivolumab. Exposure to brentuximab vedotin varied, and each patient had relapsed following autologous stem cell transplantation. When best responses were assessed, they were complete response, partial response or progressive disease. The material was peripheral blood mononuclear cells (PBMCs), obtained before the fourth cycle of nivolumab. The clonotype comes from a human donor with classical Hodgkin lymphoma. This chain connects TRBV2 to TRBJ1-2; a possible D gene is TRBD1 (6 bases). The CDR3 is CASGGPASNYGYTF. DNA for the CDR3: TGTGCCAGCGGGGGGCCCGCTAGTAACTATGGCTACACCTTC.